These 25 T cell receptor beta chains came from one sample sequenced in a study of siplizumab effects on memory and regulatory T cells. TCRdb keeps only in-frame clones here, not all; method: immunoSEQ multiplex PCR. The table lists about 56,000 clones, 95% to 98% of them singletons. The source material was naive CD8+ T cells sorted from blood. The source of these receptors is a human donor in good health.

This clone was seen once. The chain joins TRBV7-9 to TRBJ2-7; TRBD1 might be the D (5 bases). This CDR3 region has 15 residues. V was clipped by 7 bases and J by 2 bases, with 18 bases between them. CDR1 is SEHNR, CDR2 FQNEAQ, per germline (reference sequence). As DNA, the CDR3 is TGTGCCAGCATCCTCGCGCAGGGTAGTCCCTACGAGCAGTACTTC. Protein sequence: CASILAQGSPYEQYF.

The chain has TRBV7-6 and TRBJ2-1; 8 nucleotides line up with TRBD2. The V gene end was trimmed by 4 bases and the J gene end by 2 bases; junction bases not matched to a gene: 7. This CDR3 spans 16 amino acids. The germline V gene has CDR1 SGHVS and CDR2 FNYEAQ. The DNA for the CDR3 is TGTGCCAGCAGCTCCCTAGCGGGCGGACCCTACAATGAGCAGTTCTTC. Amino acid sequence: CASSSLAGGPYNEQFF.

The chain carries TRBV20-1 and TRBJ2-7; D unclear. Germline V gives CDR1 DFQATT, CDR2 SNEGSKA (reference sequence). CDR3 length: 11 residues. V lost 6 bases and J lost 7, with 13 bases in between. CDR3 sequence (DNA): TGCAGTGCCCGGCTTCTAGGGGAGCAGTACTTC. Protein sequence: CSARLLGEQYF.

This chain joins TRBV29-1 and TRBJ2-7; TRBD2 might be the D (5 bases). The V end lost 6 bases, the J end lost 1 base, and 10 bases lay between the germline ends. This CDR3 region has 12 residues. CDR1 and CDR2 from the germline V gene are SQVTM and ANQGSEA. CDR3 sequence reads: CSVGVTSYEQYF. The CDR3 bases are TGCAGCGTCGGGGTTACATCCTACGAGCAGTACTTC.

The chain couples TRBV6-5 to TRBJ1-1; possible D gene TRBD1, 5 bases. This CDR3 region has 13 residues. V gave up 6 bases and J gave up 0 bases, with 8 bases separating them. CDR1 is MNHEY, CDR2 SVGAGI, per germline. This chain's CDR3 is CASSQTVNTEAFF. The DNA of the CDR3 is TGTGCCAGCAGCCAGACAGTGAACACTGAAGCTTTCTTT.

The rearrangement uses TRBV19 and TRBJ2-7; 8 bases match TRBD1. V lost 6 bases to trimming and J lost 2 bases; unmatched junction nucleotides: 3. Germline CDR1 and CDR2: LNHDA and SQIVND (reference sequence). There are 13 residues in the CDR3. The CDR3 sequence: CASRDREAYEQYF. The CDR3 DNA is TGTGCCAGTAGGGACAGGGAAGCCTACGAGCAGTACTTC.

CDR3 sequence (DNA): TGTGCCAGCAGCCGAGACCCACTTGGCTACACCTTC. Translating it yields CASSRDPLGYTF. The chain recombines TRBV7-9 with TRBJ1-2, with D unresolved. Germline V gene lookup returns CDR1 SEHNR and CDR2 FQNEAQ (reference sequence). CDR3 length: 12 amino acids. V was clipped by 5 bases and J by 7 bases, with 11 bases between them.

This chain uses TRBV29-1 with TRBJ1-1; 8 nucleotides agree with TRBD1. The CDR3 consists of 12 residues. Germline V gene sequence: CDR1 SQVTM, CDR2 ANQGSEA. The J segment lost 7 bases and the V segment lost 5 bases, leaving 6 bases of the junction unmatched. In nucleotides, the CDR3 is TGCAGCGTTCGAGGACAGGGTTTTGAAGCTTTCTTT. Translating gives CSVRGQGFEAFF.

The chain joins TRBV6-7 to TRBJ2-2; TRBD1 agrees at 10 bases. TRBV6-7 is identified as an open reading frame with a role that is uncertain. Trimming cost V 11 bases and J 4 bases; bases outside gene matches: 22. CDR3 length: 19 amino acids. The CDR3 DNA is TGTGCCGCGCTCCGGGACAGGGGCAAAGGGGGCGTTTGCACCGGGGAGCTGTTTTTT. Its protein product is CAALRDRGKGGVCTGELFF.

The chain recombines TRBV6-5 with TRBJ1-1; no reliable D call. The CDR3 has 14 amino acids. Trimming shortened V by 5 bases and J by 2 bases, and 12 bases separated the two germline ends. The germline gives CDR1 MNHEY, CDR2 SVGAGI. In DNA, the CDR3 is TGTGCCAGCAGTGATATGGGCCTCAACACTGAAGCTTTCTTT. This sequence encodes CASSDMGLNTEAFF.

The CDR3 protein is CASSEGLGTPTGELFF. The CDR3 DNA follows: TGTGCCAGCAGTGAGGGACTAGGGACCCCCACCGGGGAGCTGTTTTTT. The chain couples TRBV25-1 to TRBJ2-2, with 8 bases aligning to TRBD2. Trimming removed 3 bases from V and 4 bases from J; junction bases left unmatched: 7. This CDR3 is built from 16 residues. The V gene's germline CDR1 is MGHDK and CDR2 SYGVNS.

Of note for this clone: Other DNA variants within this sample encode the same CDR3. This chain uses TRBV29-1 with TRBJ2-1; 10 bases map to TRBD1. In germline, CDR1 is SQVTM, CDR2 ANQGSEA. CDR3 length equals 17 residues. V was clipped by 4 bases and J by 0 bases; unmatched bases: 9. CDR3 sequence (DNA): TGCAGCGTTGGGGGACAGGGGTGGGGGGACTCCTACAATGAGCAGTTCTTC. It specifies CSVGGQGWGDSYNEQFF.

CDR3 in DNA: TGCGCCAGCAGCCAAGAAGCAAGCTACGAGCAGTACTTC. Translation: CASSQEASYEQYF. The V and J genes are TRBV4-1 and TRBJ2-7; D remains ambiguous. Per germline, CDR1 MGHRA and CDR2 YSYEKL. V was trimmed by 0 bases and J by 3 bases, leaving 6 bases between them. This CDR3 has 13 amino acids.

DNA of the CDR3: TGTGCCAGCAGCAGGGGGGACACCGGGGAGCTGTTTTTT. This sequence encodes CASSRGDTGELFF. The gene calls are TRBV7-6 and TRBJ2-2, with D perhaps matching TRBD1 or TRBD2 (6 bases each). With 5 bases removed from V and 3 bases from J, the gap between germline ends came to 7 bases. CDR1 and CDR2 (germline): SGHVS, FNYEAQ. The CDR3 contains 13 residues. The full variable domain, its missing parts supplied by reference TRBV7-6 and TRBJ2-2, is GAGVSQSPRYKVTKRGQDVALRCDPISGHVSLYWYRQALGQGPEFLTYFNYEAQQDKSGLPNDRFSAERPEGSISTLTIQRTEQRDSAMYRCASSRGDTGELFFGEGSRLTVL.

This clone appeared once. V usage is TRBV15 and J usage is TRBJ2-7, with D possibly being TRBD1 or TRBD2 (5 bases each). Germline V gene data show CDR1 as LNHNV and CDR2 as YYDKDF (reference sequence). V was cut by 0 bases and J by 6 bases, with 9 bases left in between. CDR3 length equals 13 residues. The CDR3 bases are TGTGCCACCAGCAGAGATCGGGACCGCGAGCAGTACTTC. Protein product: CATSRDRDREQYF.

The rearrangement joins TRBV10-2 to TRBJ2-3; D is perhaps TRBD1 or TRBD2 (5 bases each). V lost 2 bases and J 3 bases, leaving 9 bases between the germline ends. CDR1 is WSHSY and CDR2 is SAAADI in the germline V gene. CDR3 length equals 14 residues. This chain's CDR3 is CASSEEGITDTQYF. The CDR3 bases are TGCGCCAGCAGTGAGGAGGGGATAACAGATACGCAGTATTTT.

V and J are TRBV6-1 and TRBJ2-5; 10 nucleotides line up with TRBD2. J gave up 3 bases and V 6 bases, and 4 bases lay outside the gene matches. CDR3 size: 14 residues. Per the germline V gene, CDR1 is MNHNS and CDR2 is SASEGT. The CDR3 region has the DNA TGTGCCAGCAGAACGCTAGCGGGAGAAGAGACCCAGTACTTC. This translates into CASRTLAGEETQYF.

V usage is TRBV29-1 and J usage is TRBJ1-1; D unresolved. Between the trimmed V and J ends, which lost 2 bases and 1 base, there was a span of 8 bases. CDR3 length: 13 amino acids. CDR1 SQVTM and CDR2 ANQGSEA come from the germline V gene. CDR3 sequence (DNA): TGCAGCGTTGAAAGTCAGAAGAACACTGAAGCTTTCTTT. It is translated as CSVESQKNTEAFF. The variable domain in full, completed from reference TRBV29-1 and TRBJ1-1, reads SAVISQKPSRDICQRGTSLTIQCQVDSQVTMMFWYRQQPGQSLTLIATANQGSEATYESGFVIDKFPISRPNLTFSTLTVSNMSPEDSSIYLCSVESQKNTEAFFGQGTRLTVV.

The chain combines TRBV28 with TRBJ2-7; D gene unclear. This CDR3 has 12 amino acids. In germline, CDR1 is MDHEN, CDR2 SYDVKM. Trimming pared 4 bases from V and 3 bases from J, leaving 7 bases between. The CDR3, as DNA: TGTGCCAGCAGTTCGCTAGACTACGAGCAGTACTTC. Its translation: CASSSLDYEQYF.

V usage is TRBV7-6 and J usage is TRBJ2-1; possibly TRBD2 for D (6 bases). Trimming pared 4 bases from V and 2 bases from J, leaving 18 bases between. The CDR3 sequence is 17 residues long. Germline loops: CDR1 SGHVS, CDR2 FNYEAQ. CDR3 in amino acids: CASSWGRSGRTYNEQFF. The CDR3 coding sequence is TGTGCCAGCAGCTGGGGGAGGAGCGGCAGGACCTACAATGAGCAGTTCTTC.

The rearrangement uses TRBV11-1 and TRBJ2-3; D not resolved. With 3 bases removed from V and 2 bases from J, the gap between germline ends came to 6 bases. The CDR3 extends over 13 amino acids. Germline values: CDR1 SGHAT, CDR2 FQDESV (reference sequence). As DNA, the CDR3 is TGTGCCAGCAGCTTCTTTGTCACAGATACGCAGTATTTT. It encodes CASSFFVTDTQYF. The full variable domain, its missing parts supplied by reference TRBV11-1 and TRBJ2-3, is EAEVAQSPRYKITEKSQAVAFWCDPISGHATLYWYRQILGQGPELLVQFQDESVVDDSQLPKDRFSAERLKGVDSTLKIQPAELGDSAMYLCASSFFVTDTQYFGPGTRLTVL.

The rearrangement uses TRBV7-8 and TRBJ1-5; D remains ambiguous. The CDR3 consists of 14 residues. V was trimmed by 1 base and J by 3 bases, leaving 7 bases between them. Germline loops: CDR1 SGHVS, CDR2 FQNEAQ. The CDR3, as DNA: TGTGCCAGCAGCTTAGACGCCTTCAATCAGCCCCAGCATTTT. Its translation: CASSLDAFNQPQHF.

The V gene is TRBV15, the J gene TRBJ2-2; D might be TRBD1 (6 bases). Germline CDR1 and CDR2: LNHNV and YYDKDF (reference sequence). V was clipped by 4 bases and J by 1 base, with 10 bases between them. CDR3 length: 15 amino acids. The CDR3 loop is CATSIRQVNTGELFF. The CDR3, as DNA: TGTGCCACCAGCATAAGACAGGTGAACACCGGGGAGCTGTTTTTT.

The chain carries TRBV6-5 and TRBJ2-7, with D possibly being TRBD2 (6 bases). Trimming removed 8 bases from V and 1 base from J, with 18 bases in between. The CDR3 totals 15 residues. Per the germline V gene, CDR1 is MNHEY and CDR2 is SVGAGI. Here the CDR3 reads CASRLGREGSYEQYF. The CDR3 nucleotides read TGTGCCAGCCGGTTGGGGCGGGAAGGGTCCTACGAGCAGTACTTC.

The genes are TRBV27 and TRBJ1-5; D is uncertain. CDR3 length equals 14 residues. V lost 7 bases and J lost 1, with 11 bases in between. Germline CDR1 MNHEY, CDR2 SMNVEV (reference sequence). The CDR3 coding sequence is TGTGCCAGCAACCCCCGAGCCAGCAATCAGCCCCAGCATTTT. This codes for CASNPRASNQPQHF.